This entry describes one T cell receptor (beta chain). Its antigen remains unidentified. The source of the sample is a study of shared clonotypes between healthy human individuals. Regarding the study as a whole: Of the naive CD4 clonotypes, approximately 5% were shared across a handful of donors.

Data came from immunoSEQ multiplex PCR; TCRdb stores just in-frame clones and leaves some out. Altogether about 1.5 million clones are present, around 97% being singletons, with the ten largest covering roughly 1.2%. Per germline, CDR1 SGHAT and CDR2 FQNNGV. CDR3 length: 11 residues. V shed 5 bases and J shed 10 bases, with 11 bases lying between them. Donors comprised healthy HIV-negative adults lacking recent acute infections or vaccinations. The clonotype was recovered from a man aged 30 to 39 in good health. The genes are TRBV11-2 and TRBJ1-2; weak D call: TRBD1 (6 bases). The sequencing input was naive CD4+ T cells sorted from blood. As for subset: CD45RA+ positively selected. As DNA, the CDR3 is TGTGCCAGCAGCCAGAGGGACAACTACACCTTC. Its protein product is CASSQRDNYTF.